Each of the 2 T cell receptor beta chains below was sequenced from the same sample in a study of T cells in Graves' hyperthyroidism and ophthalmopathy. Regions amplified from RNA transcripts were the TCR beta CDR3 regions. Carried out on the TCR CDR3, a first-round RT-PCR used the HTBI primer set. Using its own MiXCR run on the multiplex PCR reads, TCRdb lists one record per CDR3 protein. The table records hundreds of thousands of distinct CDR3 sequences, around 20% of them present only once. Sequenced sample: blood. The receptors derive from a man aged 35-49 years with Graves' ophthalmopathy.

The CDR3 DNA follows: TGTGCCAGCAGTTACCTCGGGGGAGGGGGCGTTTCTAATGAAAAACTGTTTTTT. Translated: CASSYLGGGGVSNEKLFF. This chain links TRBV12-3 or TRBV12-4 with TRBJ1-4; 7 bases agree with TRBD1. The CDR3 length is 18 residues. Germline trimming cut 4 bases from V and 3 bases from J; bases unmatched to any gene: 14.

This clonotype was observed many times. CDR3 nucleotide sequence: TGTGCCAGCACAGGGCTGAGACTAGCGGGATCCTCCTACAATGAGCAGTTCTTC. This gives the protein CASTGLRLAGSSYNEQFF. The V gene is TRBV7-2, the J gene TRBJ2-1; 11 bases match TRBD2. Germline-derived CDR1 and CDR2 are SGHTA and FQGNSA. CDR3 length: 18 residues. The ends lost 7 bases at V and 0 bases at J; junction bases unmatched: 11.